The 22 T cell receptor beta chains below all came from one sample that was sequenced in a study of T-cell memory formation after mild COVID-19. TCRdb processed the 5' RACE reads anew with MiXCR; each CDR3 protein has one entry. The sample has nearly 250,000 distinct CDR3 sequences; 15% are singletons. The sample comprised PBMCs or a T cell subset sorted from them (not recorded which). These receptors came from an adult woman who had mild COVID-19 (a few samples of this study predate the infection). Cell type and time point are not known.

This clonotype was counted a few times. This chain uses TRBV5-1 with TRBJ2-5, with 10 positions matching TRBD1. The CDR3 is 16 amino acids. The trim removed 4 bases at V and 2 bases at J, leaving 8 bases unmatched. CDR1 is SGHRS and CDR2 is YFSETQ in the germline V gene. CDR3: CASSPGDRGKQETQYF. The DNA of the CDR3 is TGCGCCAGCAGCCCAGGGGACAGGGGAAAACAAGAGACCCAGTACTTC.

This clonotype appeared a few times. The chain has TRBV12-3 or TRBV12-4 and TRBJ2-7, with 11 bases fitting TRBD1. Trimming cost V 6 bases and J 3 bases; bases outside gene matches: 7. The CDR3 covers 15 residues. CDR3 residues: CASSPPGTGGYEQYF. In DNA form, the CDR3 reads TGTGCCAGCAGCCCGCCCGGGACAGGGGGCTACGAGCAGTACTTC.

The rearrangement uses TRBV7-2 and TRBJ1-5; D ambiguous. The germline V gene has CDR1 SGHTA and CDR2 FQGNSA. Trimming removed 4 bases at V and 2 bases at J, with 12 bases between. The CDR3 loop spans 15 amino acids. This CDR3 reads CASSSSWEGNQPQHF. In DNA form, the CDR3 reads TGTGCCAGCAGCTCCTCCTGGGAGGGCAATCAGCCCCAGCATTTT.

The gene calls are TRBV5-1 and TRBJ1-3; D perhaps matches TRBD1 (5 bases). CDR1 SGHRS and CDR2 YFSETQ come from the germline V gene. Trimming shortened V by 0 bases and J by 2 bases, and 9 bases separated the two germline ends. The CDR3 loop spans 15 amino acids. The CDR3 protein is CASSLDLGAGNTIYF. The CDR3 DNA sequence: TGCGCCAGCAGCTTGGATTTAGGGGCTGGAAACACCATATATTTT.

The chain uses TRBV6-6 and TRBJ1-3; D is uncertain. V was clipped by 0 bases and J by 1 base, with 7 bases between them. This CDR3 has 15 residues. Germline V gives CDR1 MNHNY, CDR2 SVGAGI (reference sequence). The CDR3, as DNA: TGTGCCAGCAGTTACTCGATAGGGTCTGGAAACACCATATATTTT. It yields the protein CASSYSIGSGNTIYF.

In DNA, the CDR3 is TGTGCCAGCAGCTTATTAGGACAGTCACCTGGAAACACCATATATTTT. It translates to CASSLLGQSPGNTIYF. The V call is TRBV7-2, the J call TRBJ1-3, with a weak D call TRBD1 (6 bases). V shed 2 bases and J shed 2 bases, with 13 bases lying between them. This CDR3 contains 16 residues. The V gene's germline CDR1 is SGHTA and CDR2 FQGNSA. Full variable domain (rest looked up from reference TRBV7-2 and TRBJ1-3): GAGVSQSPSNKVTEKGKDVELRCDPISGHTALYWYRQSLGQGLEFLIYFQGNSAPDKSGLPSDRFSAERTGGSVSTLTIQRTQQEDSAVYLCASSLLGQSPGNTIYFGEGSWLTVV.

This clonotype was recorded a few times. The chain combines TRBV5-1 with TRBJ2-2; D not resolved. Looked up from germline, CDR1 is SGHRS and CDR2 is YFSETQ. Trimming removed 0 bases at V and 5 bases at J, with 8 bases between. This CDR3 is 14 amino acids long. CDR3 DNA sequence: TGCGCCAGCAGCTTGGTACGCGGAACCGGGGAGCTGTTTTTT. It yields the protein CASSLVRGTGELFF. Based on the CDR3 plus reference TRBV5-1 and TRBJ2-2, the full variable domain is KAGVTQTPRYLIKTRGQQVTLSCSPISGHRSVSWYQQTPGQGLQFLFEYFSETQRNKGNFPGRFSGRQFSNSRSEMNVSTLELGDSALYLCASSLVRGTGELFFGEGSRLTVL.

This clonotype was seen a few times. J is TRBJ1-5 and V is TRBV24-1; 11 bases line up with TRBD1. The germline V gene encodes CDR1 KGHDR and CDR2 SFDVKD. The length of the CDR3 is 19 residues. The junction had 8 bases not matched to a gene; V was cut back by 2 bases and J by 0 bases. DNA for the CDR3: TGTGCCACCAGTGATTCGGACAGGGGGCTCCCTTATAGCAATCAGCCCCAGCATTTT. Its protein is CATSDSDRGLPYSNQPQHF.

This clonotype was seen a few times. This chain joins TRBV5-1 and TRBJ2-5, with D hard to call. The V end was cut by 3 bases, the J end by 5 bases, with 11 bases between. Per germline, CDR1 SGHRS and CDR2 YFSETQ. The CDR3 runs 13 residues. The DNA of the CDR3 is TGCGCCAGCAGCTCCTACGTATCGGAGACCCAGTACTTC. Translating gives CASSSYVSETQYF.

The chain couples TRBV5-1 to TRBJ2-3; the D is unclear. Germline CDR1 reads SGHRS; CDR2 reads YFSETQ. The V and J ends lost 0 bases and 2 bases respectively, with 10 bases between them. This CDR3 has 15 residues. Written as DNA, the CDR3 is TGCGCCAGCAGCTTGGCACCTTGGACCACAGATACGCAGTATTTT. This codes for CASSLAPWTTDTQYF. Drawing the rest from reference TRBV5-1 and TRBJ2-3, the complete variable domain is KAGVTQTPRYLIKTRGQQVTLSCSPISGHRSVSWYQQTPGQGLQFLFEYFSETQRNKGNFPGRFSGRQFSNSRSEMNVSTLELGDSALYLCASSLAPWTTDTQYFGPGTRLTVL.

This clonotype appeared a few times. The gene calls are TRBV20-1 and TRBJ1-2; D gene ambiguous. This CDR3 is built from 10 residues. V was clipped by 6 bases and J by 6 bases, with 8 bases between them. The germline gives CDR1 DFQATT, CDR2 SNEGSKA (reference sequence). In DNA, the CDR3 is TGCAGTGCAACGGACCATGGCTACACCTTC. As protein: CSATDHGYTF.

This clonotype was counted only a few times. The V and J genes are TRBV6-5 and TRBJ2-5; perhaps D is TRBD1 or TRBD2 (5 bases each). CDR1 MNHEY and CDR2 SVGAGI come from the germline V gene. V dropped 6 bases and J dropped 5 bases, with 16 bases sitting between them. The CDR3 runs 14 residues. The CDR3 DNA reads TGTGCCAGCAGAGAGGCCGGGACGGCGGAGACCCAGTACTTC. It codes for CASREAGTAETQYF.

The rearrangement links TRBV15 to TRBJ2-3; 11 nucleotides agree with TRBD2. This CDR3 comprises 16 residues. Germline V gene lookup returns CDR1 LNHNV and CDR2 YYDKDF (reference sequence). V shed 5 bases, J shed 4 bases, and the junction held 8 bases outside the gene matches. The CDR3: CATSGRIAGGPDTQYF. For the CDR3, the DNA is TGTGCCACCAGCGGGAGAATAGCGGGAGGGCCAGATACGCAGTATTTT.

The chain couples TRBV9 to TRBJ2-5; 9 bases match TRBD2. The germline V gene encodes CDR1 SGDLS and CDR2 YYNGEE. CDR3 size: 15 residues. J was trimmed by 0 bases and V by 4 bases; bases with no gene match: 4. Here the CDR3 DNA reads TGTGCCAGCAGCCGAGCGGGGGGATACCAAGAGACCCAGTACTTC. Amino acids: CASSRAGGYQETQYF.

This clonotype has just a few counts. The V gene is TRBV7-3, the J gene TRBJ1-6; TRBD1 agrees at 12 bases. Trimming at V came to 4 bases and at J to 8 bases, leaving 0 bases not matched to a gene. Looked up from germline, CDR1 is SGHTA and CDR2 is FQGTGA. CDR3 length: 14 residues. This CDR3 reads CASSWDRGHSPLHF. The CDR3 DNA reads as TGTGCCAGCAGCTGGGACAGGGGGCATTCACCCCTCCACTTT.

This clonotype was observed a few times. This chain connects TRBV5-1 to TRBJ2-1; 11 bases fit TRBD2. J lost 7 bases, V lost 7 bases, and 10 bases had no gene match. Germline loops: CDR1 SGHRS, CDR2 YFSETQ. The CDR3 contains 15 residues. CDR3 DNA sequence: TGCGCCAGCGGGCAACTAGCGGGAGAAATAAATGAGCAGTTCTTC. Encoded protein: CASGQLAGEINEQFF.

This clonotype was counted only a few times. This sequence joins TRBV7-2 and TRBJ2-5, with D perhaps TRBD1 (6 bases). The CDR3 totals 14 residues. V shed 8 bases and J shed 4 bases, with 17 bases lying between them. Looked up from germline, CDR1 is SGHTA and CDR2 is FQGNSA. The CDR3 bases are TGTGCCAGCCGTCAAGCCGGGACAACAGAGACCCAGTACTTC. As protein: CASRQAGTTETQYF.

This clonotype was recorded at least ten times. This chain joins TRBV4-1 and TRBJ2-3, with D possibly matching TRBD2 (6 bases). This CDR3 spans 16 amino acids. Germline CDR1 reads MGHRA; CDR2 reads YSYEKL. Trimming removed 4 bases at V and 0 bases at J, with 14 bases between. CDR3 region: CASSRAGSGSTDTQYF. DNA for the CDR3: TGCGCCAGCAGCCGGGCGGGATCCGGTAGCACAGATACGCAGTATTTT.

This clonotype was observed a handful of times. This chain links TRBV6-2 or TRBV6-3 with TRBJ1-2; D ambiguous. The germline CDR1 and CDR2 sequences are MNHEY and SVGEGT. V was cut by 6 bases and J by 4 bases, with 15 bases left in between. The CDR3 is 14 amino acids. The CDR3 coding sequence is TGTGCCAGCAGATTAGGATCGCGTTTCTATGGCTACACCTTC. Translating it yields CASRLGSRFYGYTF.

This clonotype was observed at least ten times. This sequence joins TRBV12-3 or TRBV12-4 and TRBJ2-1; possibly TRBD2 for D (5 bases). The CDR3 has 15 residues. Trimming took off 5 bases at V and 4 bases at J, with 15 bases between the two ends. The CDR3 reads CASSPYSGPYNEQFF. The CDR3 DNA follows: TGTGCCAGCAGTCCCTACAGCGGCCCTTACAATGAGCAGTTCTTC.

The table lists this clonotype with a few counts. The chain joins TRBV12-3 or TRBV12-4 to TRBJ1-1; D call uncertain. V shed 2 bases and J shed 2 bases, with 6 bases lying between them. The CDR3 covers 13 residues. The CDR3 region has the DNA TGTGCCAGCAGTTTAAAGGTCAACACTGAAGCTTTCTTT. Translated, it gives CASSLKVNTEAFF.

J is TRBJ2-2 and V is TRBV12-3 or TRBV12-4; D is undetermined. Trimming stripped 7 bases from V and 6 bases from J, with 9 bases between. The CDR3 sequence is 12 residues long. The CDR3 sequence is CASTQSAGELFF. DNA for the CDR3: TGTGCCAGCACCCAGAGTGCCGGGGAGCTGTTTTTT.